The clone carrying this T cell receptor (beta chain) showed up many times. These data come from a study of T cells after yellow fever vaccination. Whole-study results and caveats: A minor fraction of clonotypes spanned both CD4 and CD8 compartments. Most primary-vaccination clones recurred post-booster (under 98% CD4, roughly 90% CD8).

The germline CDR1 and CDR2 sequences are SEHNR and FQNEAQ (reference sequence). The J segment lost 9 bases and the V segment lost 4 bases, leaving 10 bases of the junction unmatched. This CDR3 region has 15 residues. By 5'RACE template switching, TCR cDNA was produced, with a universal primer site and UMIs added in the process. MiXCR, run by TCRdb on the 5' RACE reads, gives a single entry per CDR3 protein. The sample carries 27,000 or so distinct CDR3 sequences, roughly 4.7% recorded once. The chain combines TRBV7-9 with TRBJ2-1; 9 nucleotides match TRBD2. The clonotype comes from a man aged 18 to 35 who received the YFV17D yellow fever vaccine. The sample here was PBMCs, either bulk or a sorted T-cell subset (CD4+, CD8+, memory, or dextramer-sorted; not recorded which), taken on the day of the yellow fever booster vaccination. The CDR3 nucleotides are TGTGCCAGCAGCTCCCTTGCGGGGGGGCCAGGTGAGCAGTTCTTC. It is translated as CASSSLAGGPGEQFF. Looking up the rest from reference TRBV7-9 and TRBJ2-1 gives the full variable domain: DTGVSQNPRHKITKRGQNVTFRCDPISEHNRLYWYRQTLGQGPEFLTYFQNEAQLEKSRLLSDRFSAERPKGSFSTLEIQRTEQGDSAMYLCASSSLAGGPGEQFFGPGTRLTVL.